The present entry profiles one T cell receptor beta chain with its context. Its specificity is unknown. This sample is drawn from a study of blood T cells in healthy people across ages. Study findings and constraints: PBMCs went unsorted, and a conclusive naive versus antigen-experienced comparison was therefore prevented.

Ten milliliters of peripheral blood were drawn from each donor into EDTA-treated tubes. Every sample yielded at least 6 million isolated PBMCs. A second PCR, run for roughly 7 to 12 cycles, used a sample-barcoded 5' primer plus a J-beta primer mix. MiXCR was run by TCRdb on the 5' RACE reads, yielding one entry per CDR3 protein. The data contain over a million distinct CDR3 sequences, approximately 39% of them singletons. The clonotype comes from a woman aged 18-29 years in good health. Sequenced material: blood.

The CDR3, as DNA: TGTGCCAGCAGCGCCACTCTAGAGCAGTTCTTC. Its protein product is CASSATLEQFF. The chain carries TRBV7-2 and TRBJ2-1, with unresolved D. The CDR3 length is 11 residues. V was pared by 5 bases and J by 10 bases, with 9 bases between. Germline V gene lookup returns CDR1 SGHTA and CDR2 FQGNSA.